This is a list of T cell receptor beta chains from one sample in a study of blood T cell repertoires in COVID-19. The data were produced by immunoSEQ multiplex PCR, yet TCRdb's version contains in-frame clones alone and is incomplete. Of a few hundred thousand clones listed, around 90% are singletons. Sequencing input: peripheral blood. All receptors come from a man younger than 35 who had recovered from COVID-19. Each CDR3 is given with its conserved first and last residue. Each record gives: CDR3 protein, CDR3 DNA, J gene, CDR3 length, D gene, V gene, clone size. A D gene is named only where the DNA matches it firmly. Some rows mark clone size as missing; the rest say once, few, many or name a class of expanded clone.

CASSLSQGSEAFF	TGTGCCAGCAGTTTATCCCAGGGCTCTGAAGCTTTCTTT	TRBJ1-1	13	-	TRBV27	once
CASRGQGNTEAFF	TGTGCCAGCCGGGGACAGGGGAACACTGAAGCTTTCTTT	TRBJ1-1	13	TRBD1	TRBV12-3/TRBV12-4	-
CASTTPAAEAFF	TGTGCCAGTACGACTCCTGCGGCTGAAGCTTTCTTT	TRBJ1-1	12	-	TRBV19	-
CASGQVDRAHRGAFF	TGTGCCAGCGGGCAAGTGGACAGGGCGCATAGGGGAGCTTTCTTT	TRBJ1-1	15	TRBD1	TRBV6-5	-
CASSIDLLAGVETQYF	TGTGCCAGTAGTATAGATTTACTAGCGGGAGTGGAGACCCAGTACTTC	TRBJ2-5	16	TRBD2	TRBV19	-
CASKLPGGYGYTF	TGTGCCAGCAAACTCCCGGGGGGGTATGGCTACACCTTC	TRBJ1-2	13	-	TRBV27	-
CASRGQGANYGYTF	TGTGCCAGCAGAGGACAGGGGGCTAACTATGGCTACACCTTC	TRBJ1-2	14	TRBD1	TRBV2	-
CASAGDRATYFSYNSPLHF	TGTGCCAGCGCCGGGGACAGGGCAACGTATTTCTCCTATAATTCACCCCTCCACTTT	TRBJ1-6	19	TRBD1	TRBV2	-
CASSPAGTGIEAFF	TGTGCCAGCAGCCCCGCCGGGACAGGGATTGAAGCTTTCTTT	TRBJ1-1	14	TRBD1	TRBV7-9	-
CASSRTTGTGSQPQHF	TGTGCCAGCAGCCGAACCACCGGGACAGGGAGTCAGCCCCAGCATTTT	TRBJ1-5	16	TRBD1	TRBV3-1/TRBV3-2	-
CASSSVGAYEQYF	TGTGCCAGCAGCTCCGTAGGGGCCTACGAGCAGTACTTC	TRBJ2-7	13	-	TRBV6-5	-
CASSFSGGSSYNEQFF	TGTGCCAGCAGCTTTAGCGGGGGGAGCTCCTACAATGAGCAGTTCTTC	TRBJ2-1	16	TRBD2	TRBV5-4	-
CASSSTTTDTQYF	TGCGCCAGCAGCAGCACTACGACAGATACGCAGTATTTT	TRBJ2-3	13	-	TRBV5-1	-
CASSIHGYYEQYF	TGTGCCAGCAGTATTCACGGTTACTACGAGCAGTACTTC	TRBJ2-7	13	-	TRBV12-3/TRBV12-4	-
CAIKAGVATEAFF	TGTGCCATCAAAGCGGGGGTCGCCACTGAAGCTTTCTTT	TRBJ1-1	13	-	TRBV10-3	few
CASSLGGGGLLSYNEQFF	TGTGCCAGCAGTTTAGGTGGGGGGGGGCTTTTATCCTACAATGAGCAGTTCTTC	TRBJ2-1	18	-	TRBV27	-
CASSLAQGLGFVGANVLTF	TGCGCCAGCAGCTTAGCTCAGGGGTTAGGGTTTGTTGGGGCCAACGTCCTGACTTTC	TRBJ2-6	19	-	TRBV5-1	-
CASSPQGFLETQYF	TGTGCCAGCAGTCCACAGGGGTTCTTAGAGACCCAGTACTTC	TRBJ2-5	14	TRBD1	TRBV2	-
CASSKDSFTYEQYF	TGTGCCAGCAGCAAGGACTCGTTTACCTACGAGCAGTACTTC	TRBJ2-7	14	-	TRBV9	-
CASSQGTSGPYNEQFF	TGTGCCAGCAGCCAGGGGACTAGCGGACCATACAATGAGCAGTTCTTC	TRBJ2-1	16	TRBD2	TRBV4-2	-
CASRSGGFNEQYF	TGTGCCAGCAGAAGCGGAGGATTCAACGAGCAGTACTTC	TRBJ2-7	13	-	TRBV12-3/TRBV12-4	-
CASSVVFGRNTEAFF	TGTGCCAGCAGCGTAGTATTTGGGAGGAACACTGAAGCTTTCTTT	TRBJ1-1	15	-	TRBV9	-
CASSLAGGGYNSPLHF	TGTGCCAGCAGCTTAGCGGGCGGGGGCTATAATTCACCCCTCCACTTT	TRBJ1-6	16	-	TRBV7-8	-
CASARQGISYEQYF	TGTGCCAGCGCGCGACAGGGTATCTCCTACGAGCAGTACTTC	TRBJ2-7	14	TRBD1	TRBV18	-
CASSPRGPNYGYTF	TGTGCCAGCAGCCCGCGCGGGCCTAACTATGGCTACACCTTC	TRBJ1-2	14	-	TRBV13	-
CASRGDRVRNQPQHF	TGTGCCAGCAGGGGGGACAGGGTGAGGAATCAGCCCCAGCATTTT	TRBJ1-5	15	TRBD1	TRBV2	once
CASSMDRDYEQYF	TGTGCCAGCAGCATGGACAGGGATTACGAGCAGTACTTC	TRBJ2-7	13	TRBD1	TRBV12-3/TRBV12-4	-
CASSGGWDQPQHF	TGTGCCAGCAGCGGGGGATGGGATCAGCCCCAGCATTTT	TRBJ1-5	13	-	TRBV6-5	-
CASSSGSSYNSPLHF	TGTGCCAGCAGCTCTGGGAGCTCCTATAATTCACCCCTCCACTTT	TRBJ1-6	15	-	TRBV11-2	-
CASSVGLEEQFF	TGTGCCAGCAGTGTGGGGCTGGAAGAGCAGTTCTTC	TRBJ2-1	12	-	TRBV11-2	-
CASSSPGTTHNSPLHF	TGCGCCAGCAGCTCCCCCGGGACAACGCATAATTCACCCCTCCACTTT	TRBJ1-6	16	-	TRBV5-1	once
CASSQDPGSEQFF	TGTGCCAGCAGCCAAGATCCCGGGAGTGAGCAGTTCTTC	TRBJ2-1	13	-	TRBV3-1/TRBV3-2	-
CASSLAPVAGDEQFF	TGTGCCAGCAGCTTAGCGCCGGTAGCGGGAGATGAGCAGTTCTTC	TRBJ2-1	15	TRBD2	TRBV7-9	few
CASSLLEGWEVGNTEAFF	TGTGCCAGCAGCTTGTTGGAGGGATGGGAAGTAGGGAACACTGAAGCTTTCTTT	TRBJ1-1	18	-	TRBV7-6	-
CASSLSFNQPQHF	TGTGCCAGCAGTTTGTCCTTCAATCAGCCCCAGCATTTT	TRBJ1-5	13	-	TRBV6-5	-
CASSSGQGYGYTF	TGCGCCAGCAGTTCCGGACAGGGCTATGGCTACACCTTC	TRBJ1-2	13	TRBD1	TRBV5-1	few
CASSEVNRVNQPQHF	TGTGCCAGCAGTGAAGTAAACCGGGTAAATCAGCCCCAGCATTTT	TRBJ1-5	15	-	TRBV6-1	once
CASSYSIAAEQYF	TGTGCCAGCAGTTACTCGATTGCGGCCGAGCAGTACTTC	TRBJ2-7	13	-	TRBV6-5	-
CAISELGIQGSAGNTIYF	TGTGCCATCAGTGAGCTGGGGATACAGGGCTCAGCTGGAAACACCATATATTTT	TRBJ1-3	18	-	TRBV10-3	-
CASSLREGTYNEQFF	TGTGCCAGCAGCCTCAGGGAAGGGACCTACAATGAGCAGTTCTTC	TRBJ2-1	15	-	TRBV7-8	-
CASSDGGSTDTQYF	TGTGCCAGCAGTGACGGGGGAAGCACAGATACGCAGTATTTT	TRBJ2-3	14	-	TRBV6-2/TRBV6-3	-